This TCR beta chain was recorded in a study of cytomegalovirus exposure and HLA in healthy donors. PCR primers comprised 60 Vbeta and 13 Jbeta primers. The repertoire was sequenced with immunoSEQ multiplex PCR; TCRdb's copy has only in-frame clones and lacks some. The sample holds approximately 100,000 clones, 70% to 85% seen once. There are a few counts of this clone. The CDR3 is 14 residues long. V lost 4 bases and J 1 base, leaving 9 bases between the germline ends. Germline CDR1 and CDR2: SGHKS and YYEKEE (reference sequence). The receptor was derived from a woman aged 40 to 50 in good health and CMV-seronegative. The chain carries TRBV5-5 and TRBJ2-1, with D uncertain. Material: PBMCs. The CDR3 loop is CASSPLESYNEQFF. The CDR3 nucleotides read TGTGCCAGCAGCCCCCTTGAGTCCTACAATGAGCAGTTCTTC. The full variable domain, its missing parts supplied by reference TRBV5-5 and TRBJ2-1, is DAGVTQSPTHLIKTRGQQVTLRCSPISGHKSVSWYQQVLGQGPQFIFQYYEKEERGRGNFPDRFSARQFPNYSSELNVNALLLGDSALYLCASSPLESYNEQFFGPGTRLTVL.